The 12 T cell receptor beta chains below were found in one sample sequenced in a study of T cell repertoires in cytomegalovirus infection. Each CDR3 protein gets one entry after TCRdb re-called the reads with MiXCR. Altogether around 770,000 distinct CDR3 sequences are present, almost 30% being singletons, with the ten largest covering around 14%. No antigen is known for these receptors. Source: cultured CD8+ T cells from PBMCs, taken from culture after CMV antigen stimulation. All receptors come from a human donor in good health (CMV status not recorded). Some clones in this sample may be carry-over from other donors' samples.

V is TRBV29-1 and J is TRBJ2-3, with TRBD1 identical over 7 bases. V lost 3 bases, J lost 0 bases, and 6 bases stayed unmatched. CDR1 and CDR2 (germline): SQVTM, ANQGSEA. The CDR3 is 15 amino acids. The CDR3 spells CSVDGTEISTDTQYF. DNA of the CDR3: TGCAGCGTTGACGGGACAGAGATTAGCACAGATACGCAGTATTTT.

The sample holds many counts of this clonotype. The chain links TRBV7-2 to TRBJ1-1; 7 positions match TRBD1. V gave up 1 base and J gave up 3 bases; unmatched junction bases: 2. Per germline, CDR1 SGHTA and CDR2 FQGNSA. The CDR3 spans 14 residues. CDR3 nucleotide sequence: TGTGCCAGCAGCTTAGGGGACAGTTACACTGAAGCTTTCTTT. This sequence encodes CASSLGDSYTEAFF. The entire variable domain, with the rest obtained from reference TRBV7-2 and TRBJ1-1, is as follows: GAGVSQSPSNKVTEKGKDVELRCDPISGHTALYWYRQSLGQGLEFLIYFQGNSAPDKSGLPSDRFSAERTGGSVSTLTIQRTQQEDSAVYLCASSLGDSYTEAFFGQGTRLTVV.

There are many counts of this clonotype. CDR3 in amino acids: CASSQSGEGNYGYTF. The CDR3, as DNA: TGCGCCAGCAGCCAGAGCGGGGAGGGTAACTATGGCTACACCTTC. The chain links TRBV4-1 to TRBJ1-2; D is ambiguous. CDR3 length: 15 residues. Trimming cost V 3 bases and J 1 base, with 12 bases left between them. Germline V lookup: CDR1 MGHRA, CDR2 YSYEKL.

This clonotype was detected ten times or more. The chain is built from TRBV7-3 and TRBJ2-2, with D maybe TRBD2 (7 bases). The CDR3 has 16 amino acids. V was shortened by 1 base and J by 5 bases, with 14 bases between the two germline ends. CDR1 is SGHTA, CDR2 FQGTGA, per germline. CDR3 sequence reads: CASSLNGGPLTGELFF. CDR3 DNA: TGTGCCAGCAGCTTAAACGGGGGGCCCTTAACCGGGGAGCTGTTTTTT.

There are a few counts of this clonotype. This chain links TRBV6-5 with TRBJ2-7, with D possibly being TRBD2 (5 bases). CDR1 MNHEY and CDR2 SVGAGI come from the germline V gene. CDR3 length equals 14 residues. V dropped 5 bases and J dropped 1 base, with 12 bases sitting between them. CDR3 sequence: CASSPGGLSYEQYF. CDR3 bases: TGTGCCAGCAGTCCGGGCGGGCTGTCCTACGAGCAGTACTTC.

There are many counts of this clonotype. The chain carries TRBV6-1 and TRBJ2-1; D is undetermined. This CDR3 is 14 amino acids long. Germline assignment: CDR1 MNHNS and CDR2 SASEGT. The V end was cut by 5 bases, the J end by 2 bases, with 10 bases between. The CDR3, as DNA: TGTGCCAGCAGTTTGGGCTACACCTACAATGAGCAGTTCTTC. Encoded protein: CASSLGYTYNEQFF.

The chain uses TRBV4-2 and TRBJ2-6; 8 bases are shared with TRBD2. The CDR3 has 18 residues. The junction had 6 bases not matched to a gene; V was cut back by 0 bases and J by 2 bases. Germline V CDR1 and CDR2: LGHNA, YNFKEQ. CDR3 residues: CASSQDSGGGPGANVLTF. CDR3 nucleotide sequence: TGTGCCAGCAGCCAAGATTCGGGGGGGGGGCCTGGGGCCAACGTCCTGACTTTC.

The genes are TRBV20-1 and TRBJ2-1; the D call may be TRBD1 or TRBD2 (5 bases each). The CDR3 is 15 residues long. V was trimmed by 5 bases and J by 6 bases, leaving 20 bases between them. CDR1 DFQATT and CDR2 SNEGSKA come from the germline V gene (reference sequence). The DNA for the CDR3 is TGCAGTGCTTGTTCTCTGGGGGTCGGAAGCAATGAGCAGTTCTTC. Protein product: CSACSLGVGSNEQFF.

The table lists this clonotype with a few counts. The chain uses TRBV7-2 and TRBJ2-3, with D perhaps given as TRBD1 or TRBD2 (5 bases each). The V gene's germline CDR1 is SGHTA and CDR2 FQGNSA. This CDR3 comprises 16 residues. Trimming shortened V by 1 base and J by 4 bases, and 15 bases separated the two germline ends. CDR3 nucleotide sequence: TGTGCCAGCAGCTTAGGTCGGGCAGGGCGGGCAGATACGCAGTATTTT. Translation: CASSLGRAGRADTQYF. Together with reference TRBV7-2 and TRBJ2-3, the CDR3 gives the full variable domain: GAGVSQSPSNKVTEKGKDVELRCDPISGHTALYWYRQSLGQGLEFLIYFQGNSAPDKSGLPSDRFSAERTGGSVSTLTIQRTQQEDSAVYLCASSLGRAGRADTQYFGPGTRLTVL.

This clonotype was seen repeatedly, ten times or more. The V call is TRBV24-1, the J call TRBJ2-2, with 8 bases that match TRBD2. Per germline, CDR1 KGHDR and CDR2 SFDVKD. Unmatched junction bases numbered 2, after V lost 3 bases and J lost 3 bases. This CDR3 has 15 residues. The CDR3, as DNA: TGTGCCACCAGTGATCCGGGGGGGGACACCGGGGAGCTGTTTTTT. Residues: CATSDPGGDTGELFF.

The J gene is TRBJ2-1, the V gene TRBV12-5; D is unresolved. The germline V gene has CDR1 LGHNT and CDR2 FRNRAP. The CDR3 consists of 12 residues. V was trimmed by 3 bases and J by 3 bases, leaving 3 bases between them. In nucleotides, the CDR3 is TGTGCTAGTGGTTTTCTCTACAATGAGCAGTTCTTC. Translated: CASGFLYNEQFF.

The V and J genes are TRBV7-8 and TRBJ2-1; 12 nucleotides align to TRBD2. The CDR3 loop spans 15 amino acids. Per germline, CDR1 SGHVS and CDR2 FQNEAQ. J was trimmed by 8 bases and V by 2 bases; bases with no gene match: 4. In DNA form, the CDR3 reads TGTGCCAGCAGCTTAAGGACTAGCGGGGATTATGAGCAGTTCTTC. This sequence encodes CASSLRTSGDYEQFF.